The 4 T cell receptor beta chains listed next were all sequenced from one sample in a study of neurological immune-mediated disorders. TCRdb reprocessed the 5' RACE reads with MiXCR, giving one entry per CDR3 protein. The sample carries tens of thousands of distinct CDR3 sequences, roughly 3.5% recorded once. The sequenced material came from PBMCs. All receptors come from a woman in her fifties or sixties with multiple sclerosis.

V and J are TRBV7-6 and TRBJ1-1; 8 bases align to TRBD1. Per the germline V gene, CDR1 is SGHVS and CDR2 is FNYEAQ. V was clipped by 1 base and J by 3 bases; unmatched bases: 4. This CDR3 comprises 15 residues. CDR3 protein: CASSLGGQGYTEAFF. Written as DNA, the CDR3 is TGTGCCAGCAGCTTAGGTGGACAGGGATACACTGAAGCTTTCTTT.

This clonotype was counted ten times or more. The V and J genes are TRBV20-1 and TRBJ1-4; 10 nucleotides line up with TRBD1. This CDR3 comprises 16 residues. The J segment lost 7 bases and the V segment lost 5 bases, leaving 13 bases of the junction unmatched. The germline V gene has CDR1 DFQATT and CDR2 SNEGSKA (reference sequence). In nucleotides, the CDR3 is TGCAGTGCTCGATCCCGGGACAGGGGTGTGAGTGAAAAACTGTTTTTT. Amino acid sequence: CSARSRDRGVSEKLFF.

This clonotype was seen at least ten times. J is TRBJ2-7 and V is TRBV5-1; D is perhaps TRBD1 (5 bases). The CDR3 spans 15 residues. V shed 1 base and J shed 4 bases, with 15 bases lying between them. CDR1 is SGHRS, CDR2 YFSETQ, per germline. CDR3 DNA sequence: TGCGCCAGCAGCTTGTTTGCAGGGTCAGGATACGAGCAGTACTTC. It is translated as CASSLFAGSGYEQYF.

The sample holds a few counts of this clonotype. This rearrangement joins TRBV5-5 to TRBJ1-5, with TRBD1 as a possible D gene (6 bases). CDR1 SGHKS and CDR2 YYEKEE come from the germline V gene (reference sequence). This CDR3 has 15 residues. V dropped 3 bases and J dropped 3 bases, with 13 bases sitting between them. CDR3 bases: TGTGCCAGCAGCTGGGGGGGGCCCATCAATCAGCCCCAGCATTTT. It encodes CASSWGGPINQPQHF.